One and the same sample provided the 27 T cell receptor beta chains below, sequenced in a study of persistence of HIV-infected CD4 T cells. This was the immunoSEQ version 4 assay in survey mode. Assay: immunoSEQ multiplex PCR; the TCRdb copy retains only in-frame clones and omits some. The sample yields 30,000 to 45,000 clones, approximately 87% seen once. An overlapping HIV-1 Gag peptide pool stimulated these cells at 0.95 to 1 ug/peptide/mL. Sorted nonresponding memory CD4+ T cells were CD40L-negative, CD69-negative, CD45RO-high. No cognate antigen is known for these TCRs. Specimen: cultured CD4+ T cells from PBMCs, collected from a patient who received antiretroviral therapy. The receptors originated from an adult with HIV. The donor label of this sample is uncertain.

The chain joins TRBV7-2 to TRBJ2-7; TRBD2 matches at 7 bases. Germline CDR1 SGHTA, CDR2 FQGNSA. Trimming at V came to 5 bases and at J to 2 bases, leaving 6 bases not matched to a gene. This CDR3 is 14 amino acids long. The CDR3 nucleotides read TGTGCCAGCAGCCTGAGCGGGGAGGCCTACGAGCAGTACTTC. This translates into CASSLSGEAYEQYF.

The CDR3 spells CASSRQADTDTQYF. CDR3 in DNA: TGTGCCAGTAGTAGACAAGCTGACACAGATACGCAGTATTTT. The chain has TRBV19 and TRBJ2-3; D uncertain. The V end was cut by 4 bases, the J end by 2 bases, with 10 bases between. CDR1 is LNHDA and CDR2 is SQIVND in the germline V gene (reference sequence). The CDR3 has 14 amino acids. The variable domain in full, completed from reference TRBV19 and TRBJ2-3, reads DGGITQSPKYLFRKEGQNVTLSCEQNLNHDAMYWYRQDPGQGLRLIYYSQIVNDFQKGDIAEGYSVSREKKESFPLTVTSAQKNPTAFYLCASSRQADTDTQYFGPGTRLTVL.

The V gene is TRBV10-3, the J gene TRBJ1-5; D is uncertain. Germline V gives CDR1 ENHRY, CDR2 SYGVKD. V shed 0 bases and J shed 1 base, with 19 bases lying between them. The CDR3 has 19 residues. The CDR3 here is CAISESPAEGRISNQPQHF. In DNA form, the CDR3 reads TGTGCCATCAGTGAGTCACCGGCGGAGGGCAGAATAAGCAATCAGCCCCAGCATTTT.

This clone was detected a few times. This chain uses TRBV7-9 with TRBJ1-2; 7 nucleotides align to TRBD1. CDR3 length equals 14 residues. V was pared by 0 bases and J by 6 bases, with 4 bases of the junction left unmatched. Germline lookup yields CDR1 SEHNR and CDR2 FQNEAQ (reference sequence). The CDR3 nucleotides read TGTGCCAGCAGCTTAGCGTCGACAGGGCATGGCTACACCTTC. Residues: CASSLASTGHGYTF.

The chain employs TRBV7-2 and TRBJ2-3; D perhaps matches TRBD2 (7 bases). CDR3 length: 18 residues. Germline V gene lookup returns CDR1 SGHTA and CDR2 FQGNSA. The ends were cut back, 5 bases at V and 2 bases at J, with 23 bases in the middle. The chain's CDR3 is CASSPMGHGGRDTDTQYF. CDR3 coding DNA: TGTGCCAGCAGCCCCATGGGTCACGGGGGGCGAGACACAGATACGCAGTATTTT.

The genes are TRBV27 and TRBJ2-1; perhaps D is TRBD1 or TRBD2 (5 bases each). Germline V gene data show CDR1 as MNHEY and CDR2 as SMNVEV (reference sequence). Between the trimmed V and J ends, which lost 6 bases and 0 bases, there was a span of 12 bases. This CDR3 has 15 amino acids. The CDR3 reads CASSSRGSSYNEQFF. The CDR3 bases are TGTGCCAGCAGCTCCCGGGGCAGCTCCTACAATGAGCAGTTCTTC.

The chain couples TRBV5-1 to TRBJ2-7; 7 nucleotides match TRBD2. The CDR3 length is 15 residues. CDR1 is SGHRS and CDR2 is YFSETQ in the germline V gene. V lost 6 bases to trimming and J lost 0 bases; unmatched junction nucleotides: 9. CDR3 region: CASKASSGNSYEQYF. The CDR3 DNA is TGCGCCAGCAAAGCCTCTAGCGGCAACTCCTACGAGCAGTACTTC.

A few counts support this clone. At one of its ends the junction is not consistent with the germline gene, which may arise from a read error. The V call is TRBV7-2, the J call TRBJ1-4; D gene ambiguous. CDR1 is SGHTA and CDR2 is FQGNSA in the germline V gene. The CDR3 spans 16 residues. This chain's CDR3 is CASRLAPSTTNEKLFF. The CDR3 nucleotides are TGTGCCAGCAGATTAGCCCCCTCCACAACTAATGAAAAACTGTTTTTT.

The V and J genes are TRBV5-5 and TRBJ2-5; no reliable D call. Trimming removed 2 bases at V and 5 bases at J, with 7 bases between. Germline assignment: CDR1 SGHKS and CDR2 YYEKEE (reference sequence). CDR3 size: 12 residues. The CDR3 protein is CASSFQGETQYF. For the CDR3, the DNA is TGTGCCAGCAGCTTTCAAGGGGAGACCCAGTACTTC. Based on the CDR3 plus reference TRBV5-5 and TRBJ2-5, the full variable domain is DAGVTQSPTHLIKTRGQQVTLRCSPISGHKSVSWYQQVLGQGPQFIFQYYEKEERGRGNFPDRFSARQFPNYSSELNVNALLLGDSALYLCASSFQGETQYFGPGTRLLVL.

V usage is TRBV5-5 and J usage is TRBJ1-3; tentatively, D is TRBD1 (6 bases). V lost 4 bases and J 0 bases, leaving 23 bases between the germline ends. This CDR3 contains 19 residues. CDR1 and CDR2 from the germline V gene are SGHKS and YYEKEE (reference sequence). In DNA form, the CDR3 reads TGTGCCAGCAGCCCCCGCGGTACGGGGCAGGGGACCTCTGGAAACACCATATATTTT. The encoded protein is CASSPRGTGQGTSGNTIYF.

The chain has TRBV25-1 and TRBJ2-1; D possibly corresponds to TRBD1 (5 bases). CDR3 length: 15 amino acids. The germline V and J ends were trimmed by 4 bases and 9 bases, with 19 bases remaining between them. Germline CDR1 reads MGHDK; CDR2 reads SYGVNS. CDR3: CASSARQLEKGEQFF. The CDR3 nucleotides are TGTGCCAGCAGTGCTCGACAGTTAGAGAAAGGTGAGCAGTTCTTC. The full variable domain, completed using reference TRBV25-1 and TRBJ2-1, is EADIYQTPRYLVIGTGKKITLECSQTMGHDKMYWYQQDPGMELHLIHYSYGVNSTEKGDLSSESTVSRIRTEHFPLTLESARPSHTSQYLCASSARQLEKGEQFFGPGTRLTVL.

In this sample, this clone turned up a few times. The chain employs TRBV29-1 and TRBJ1-2; a weak D match, TRBD1 (5 bases). The CDR3 sequence is 12 residues long. The germline gives CDR1 SQVTM, CDR2 ANQGSEA. Trimming stripped 3 bases from V and 5 bases from J, with 10 bases between. The CDR3 loop is CSVESRDYGYTF. CDR3 in DNA: TGCAGCGTTGAGAGCAGGGATTATGGCTACACCTTC.

V usage is TRBV5-8 and J usage is TRBJ1-3; D not certain. This CDR3 spans 15 amino acids. Trimming removed 3 bases from V and 5 bases from J, with 15 bases in between. Per the germline V gene, CDR1 is SGHTS and CDR2 is YDEGEE. The CDR3 nucleotides read TGTGCCAGCAGCTCGGGAGTCGGTTCTAGAAACACCATATATTTT. The encoded protein is CASSSGVGSRNTIYF.

The gene calls are TRBV9 and TRBJ2-4, with a possible D match to TRBD1 (6 bases). The CDR3 has 14 amino acids. The V end lost 1 base, the J end lost 9 bases, and 14 bases lay between the germline ends. The germline CDR1 and CDR2 sequences are SGDLS and YYNGEE. Here the CDR3 reads CASSVTGLQGIQYF. The CDR3 bases are TGTGCCAGCAGCGTAACAGGGCTGCAGGGCATTCAGTACTTC.

The chain joins TRBV7-3 to TRBJ2-1; perhaps D is TRBD1 or TRBD2 (6 bases each). The V end lost 1 base, the J end lost 8 bases, and 15 bases lay between the germline ends. This CDR3 has 15 amino acids. The V gene's germline CDR1 is SGHTA and CDR2 FQGTGA. The CDR3 region has the DNA TGTGCCAGCAGCTTAAACGGGGGCATTGGGGATGAGCAGTTCTTC. This sequence encodes CASSLNGGIGDEQFF.

This clone appeared a single time. The chain couples TRBV9 to TRBJ1-2, with D tentatively TRBD1 (5 bases). CDR3 length: 13 amino acids. Trimming shortened V by 4 bases and J by 7 bases, and 14 bases separated the two germline ends. From germline, CDR1 is SGDLS and CDR2 YYNGEE. The CDR3 nucleotides are TGTGCCAGCAGCCTTCAGGGTATGGCTGGCTACACCTTC. This gives the protein CASSLQGMAGYTF.

The J gene is TRBJ2-2, the V gene TRBV3-1 (or the pseudogene TRBV3-2); a weak D match, TRBD2 (5 bases). Germline V gives CDR1 LGHDT, CDR2 YNNKEL (reference sequence). Trimming shortened V by 4 bases and J by 2 bases, and 17 bases separated the two germline ends. There are 17 residues in the CDR3. The CDR3 loop reads CASSLGLTSRNTGELFF. In nucleotides, the CDR3 is TGTGCCAGCAGCCTCGGACTTACCAGTAGAAACACCGGGGAGCTGTTTTTT.

Worth noting for this clone: One end of the junction is discordant with germline, which a read error may explain. CDR3 sequence reads: CVSSAEYEQYF. The CDR3 DNA reads as TGCGTCAGCAGCGCCGAATACGAGCAGTACTTC. V is TRBV5-1 and J is TRBJ2-7; D is unclear. Germline V lookup: CDR1 SGHRS, CDR2 YFSETQ. CDR3 size: 11 residues.

The genes are TRBV7-9 and TRBJ1-4; possible D gene TRBD1, 5 bases. Trimming took 5 bases from V and 7 from J, leaving 17 bases between them. This CDR3 contains 15 residues. CDR1 is SEHNR and CDR2 is FQNEAQ in the germline V gene (reference sequence). CDR3 residues: CASSTTGTGGEKLFF. CDR3 sequence (DNA): TGTGCCAGCAGCACGACCGGGACTGGCGGTGAAAAACTGTTTTTT. Complete variable domain (other parts from reference TRBV7-9 and TRBJ1-4): DTGVSQNPRHKITKRGQNVTFRCDPISEHNRLYWYRQTLGQGPEFLTYFQNEAQLEKSRLLSDRFSAERPKGSFSTLEIQRTEQGDSAMYLCASSTTGTGGEKLFFGSGTQLSVL.

This clone was observed once. This chain links TRBV2 with TRBJ1-4, with a weak D call TRBD1 (6 bases). The CDR3 covers 16 residues. V was shortened by 4 bases and J by 7 bases, with 19 bases between the two germline ends. The V gene's germline CDR1 is SNHLY and CDR2 FYNNEI. The DNA of the CDR3 is TGTGCCAGCAGTGCCCTGGGGGCCGCAGAGGGTGAAAAACTGTTTTTT. Its translation is CASSALGAAEGEKLFF.

CDR3: CASDNTGQGVDQPQHF. The CDR3 DNA sequence: TGTGCCAGCGACAATACGGGACAGGGAGTTGATCAGCCCCAGCATTTT. The J gene is TRBJ1-5, the V gene TRBV7-6, with 9 bases matching TRBD1. Germline CDR1 is SGHVS and CDR2 is FNYEAQ. V gave up 8 bases and J gave up 5 bases; unmatched junction bases: 13. The CDR3 extends over 16 amino acids.

This sequence joins TRBV5-1 and TRBJ2-3; no definite D call. Germline V gene sequence: CDR1 SGHRS, CDR2 YFSETQ. V lost 0 bases to trimming and J lost 1 base, with 9 bases between them. This CDR3 comprises 15 residues. CDR3 in DNA: TGCGCCAGCAGCTTGGAGGGCCGGGGCACAGATACGCAGTATTTT. The encoded protein is CASSLEGRGTDTQYF.

This chain uses TRBV12-5 with TRBJ2-3, with D possibly being TRBD2 (5 bases). The V gene's germline CDR1 is LGHNT and CDR2 FRNRAP. With 3 bases removed from V and 1 base from J, the gap between germline ends came to 11 bases. CDR3 size: 15 residues. The CDR3 loop reads CASGFPGLGTDTQYF. Here the CDR3 DNA reads TGTGCTAGTGGTTTCCCAGGACTTGGCACAGATACGCAGTATTTT.

This clone turned up a few times. The V and J genes are TRBV3-1 (or the pseudogene TRBV3-2) and TRBJ1-1, with 7 nucleotides matching TRBD1. The CDR3 loop spans 15 amino acids. Germline CDR1 LGHDT, CDR2 YNNKEL (reference sequence). Germline trimming cut 1 base from V and 2 bases from J; bases unmatched to any gene: 4. The CDR3 is CASSQGRTGNTEAFF. CDR3 in DNA: TGTGCCAGCAGCCAAGGTCGGACAGGAAACACTGAAGCTTTCTTT.

This rearrangement joins TRBV5-5 to TRBJ1-1; TRBD1 matches at 7 bases. The CDR3 has 14 amino acids. The germline CDR1 and CDR2 sequences are SGHKS and YYEKEE (reference sequence). Germline trimming cut 6 bases from V and 2 bases from J; bases unmatched to any gene: 7. The CDR3 reads CASTWGQPNTEAFF. The CDR3 nucleotides read TGTGCCAGCACCTGGGGACAGCCCAACACTGAAGCTTTCTTT. The full variable domain, with the rest looked up from reference TRBV5-5 and TRBJ1-1, is DAGVTQSPTHLIKTRGQQVTLRCSPISGHKSVSWYQQVLGQGPQFIFQYYEKEERGRGNFPDRFSARQFPNYSSELNVNALLLGDSALYLCASTWGQPNTEAFFGQGTRLTVV.

This chain uses TRBV28 with TRBJ2-7; D not certain. This CDR3 spans 12 amino acids. Per germline, CDR1 MDHEN and CDR2 SYDVKM. V was shortened by 4 bases and J by 5 bases, with 9 bases between the two germline ends. The CDR3 loop is CASSYQVDEQYF. Here the CDR3 DNA reads TGTGCCAGCAGTTATCAGGTGGACGAGCAGTACTTC.

CDR3: CASSQDGDRYNEQFF. For the CDR3, the DNA is TGTGCCAGCAGCCAAGATGGGGACAGGTACAATGAGCAGTTCTTC. The chain carries TRBV4-2 and TRBJ2-1, with 8 nucleotides matching TRBD1. The CDR3 loop spans 15 amino acids. V gave up 0 bases and J gave up 4 bases; unmatched junction bases: 2. Germline-derived CDR1 and CDR2 are LGHNA and YNFKEQ.